This TCR beta chain was identified during a study of graft-versus-host responses after intestinal transplantation (dated by TCRdb to about 2021). For the wider study: Recipients received multivisceral, liver-intestinal, or isolated intestinal transplants. Alloreactive clones were identified by sequencing pre-transplant mixed lymphocyte reaction products and comparing them with unstimulated pre-transplant donor and recipient T cells. After intestinal transplantation, graft-versus-host and host-versus-graft alloreactive T cell clones in the graft, circulation and bone marrow were tracked using bulk TCR-beta CDR3 sequencing. Samples from three later patients were sequenced in-house on an Illumina MiSeq with MiXCR processing rather than by the commercial service. All recipients received anti-thymocyte globulin induction followed by maintenance tacrolimus and steroids for approximately 3 years. Donor T cell macrochimerism was defined as a peak of at least 4% donor T cells among recipient peripheral blood mononuclear cells. A cohort of more than 20 intestinal transplant recipients, including one retransplant, was enrolled, and 3 patients lacking pretransplant specimens were excluded.

Library creation used the immunoSEQ multiplex PCR assay. For most patients, genomic DNA was isolated with the Qiagen DNeasy Blood and Tissue Kit and sent frozen to Adaptive Biotechnologies for TCR sequencing. High-throughput TCR-beta CDR3 sequencing of genomic DNA from most patients was performed by Adaptive Biotechnologies. The authors' analysis ran thus. TCR sequencing data for roughly 18 patients were retrieved from Adaptive's ImmunoSEQ software; three other patients were processed with MiXCR and VDJtools. To correct CD4 versus CD8 sorting errors, sequences present in both subsets at a frequency ratio below 5:1 were removed. Because the origin of CDR3 nucleotide sequences shared between donor and recipient could not be assigned, those sequences were removed. At least 2-fold expansion over unstimulated cells and a minimum CFSE-low frequency of 0.002% (template counts) or 0.001% (read counts) were required for clones to be classified as alloreactive. Clones detected in sequenced pre-transplant spleen, lymph node, or MLR CFSE-low populations of the donor or recipient were defined as mappable. The cumulative frequency of alloreactive clones was calculated as a percentage of all sequences, weighted by copy number. TCRdb retrieved this table from immuneACCESS and kept in-frame rearrangements only. Not all clones are present; in checked studies, unresolved V genes account for under half, and no reason is known for the remainder. That table furnishes V, J and clone size, whereas the DNA furnished D and trimming. The sample table lists about 120,000 clones, approximately 92% of them with a count of one. In total, the top ten clones hold 0.09% to 0.15% of the sample.

What the authors observed across the whole study: In patients with donor T cell macrochimerism, the allografts had high GvH to HvG T cell clonal ratios. The relatively low number and heterogeneity of intestinal transplant patients limited the conclusions. GvH clones were detected in recipient bone marrow, and some appeared earlier in ileal mucosa or blood, consistent with an intestinal mucosal origin. Peak levels of circulating GvH clones were associated with declines in HvG clones early after transplant.

In the case of this clone: Its antigen remains undetermined. No much larger clone exists at a distance of one base, and base qualities are not known.

This sample's time point label indicates: cells obtained before transplantation from donor or recipient. CD3+CD4+ and CD3+CD8+ populations were FACS-sorted from unstimulated pre-transplant donor and recipient cells taken from spleen or lymph nodes. CDR1 MGHRA and CDR2 YSYEKL are derived from the germline V gene. Spanning cysteine to phenylalanine, the CDR3 consists of 16 amino acids. Of the read, only the CDR3 DNA is kept; its 48 bases are in frame from base 1. At the junction V is shortened by 5 bases and J by 9 bases; bases outside the gene matches: 14. The chain is made from TRBV4-1 and TRBJ2-3; a stretch of 10 junction bases matches TRBD2. This sample comprised unstimulated CD4+ T cells sorted from spleen or lymph node cells, obtained before intestinal transplant. This clonotype was sampled from a human donor who received an intestinal transplant. The CDR3 here reads CASSAPGSGRADTQYF. Read as DNA, the sequence is TGCGCCAGCAGCGCACCTGGGAGCGGGAGGGCCGACACGCAGTATTTT.